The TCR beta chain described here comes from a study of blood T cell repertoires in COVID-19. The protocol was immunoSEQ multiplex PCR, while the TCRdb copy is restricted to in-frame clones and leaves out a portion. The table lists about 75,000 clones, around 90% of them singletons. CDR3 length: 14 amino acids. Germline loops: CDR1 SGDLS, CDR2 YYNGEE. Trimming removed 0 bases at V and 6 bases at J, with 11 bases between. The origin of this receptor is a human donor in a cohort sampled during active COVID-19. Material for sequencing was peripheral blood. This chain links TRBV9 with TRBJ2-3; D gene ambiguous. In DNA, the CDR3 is TGTGCCAGCAGCGTAGGAGGCTCCGGGGATACGCAGTATTTT. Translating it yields CASSVGGSGDTQYF.